Here is one TCR beta chain with its context. CDR1 and CDR2 (germline): MNHEY, SMNVEV (reference sequence). The CDR3 is made up of 16 amino acids. The data belong to a study of T cell clusters in autoimmune cytopenias. Each sample's input was 250 to 300 ng genomic DNA, 30,000 to 45,000 genome equivalents. Multiplex touch-down PCR amplified TRB using TRB-A and TRB-B pools in one tube. No DNA is given; TCRdb re-called the multiplex PCR reads and lists each CDR3 protein once. The listing records several thousand distinct CDR3 sequences. These data were also filed under a second study, of T cell repertoires in aging, cancer and after chemotherapy.

The sequenced material came from peripheral blood. The chain is built from TRBV27 and TRBJ2-2; absent DNA, TCRdb's TRBD1 call cannot be checked. This TCR was recovered from a human donor in good health. The CDR3 reads CASSLKGQGKTGELFF.